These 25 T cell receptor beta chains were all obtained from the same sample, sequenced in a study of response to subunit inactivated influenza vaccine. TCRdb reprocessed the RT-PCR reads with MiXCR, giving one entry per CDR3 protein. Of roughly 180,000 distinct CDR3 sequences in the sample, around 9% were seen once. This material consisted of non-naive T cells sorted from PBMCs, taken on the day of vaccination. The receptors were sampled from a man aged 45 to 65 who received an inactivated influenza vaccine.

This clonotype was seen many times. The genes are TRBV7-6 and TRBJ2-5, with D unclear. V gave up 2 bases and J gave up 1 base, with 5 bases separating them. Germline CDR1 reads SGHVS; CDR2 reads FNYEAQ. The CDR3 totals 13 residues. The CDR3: CASSLISQETQYF. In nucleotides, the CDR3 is TGTGCCAGCAGCTTAATATCCCAAGAGACCCAGTACTTC.

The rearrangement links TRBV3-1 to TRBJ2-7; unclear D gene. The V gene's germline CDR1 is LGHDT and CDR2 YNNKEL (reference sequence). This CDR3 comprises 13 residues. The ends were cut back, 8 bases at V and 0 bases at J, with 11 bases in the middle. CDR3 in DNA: TGTGCCAGCCTAGGACCACGCTCCTACGAGCAGTACTTC. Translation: CASLGPRSYEQYF.

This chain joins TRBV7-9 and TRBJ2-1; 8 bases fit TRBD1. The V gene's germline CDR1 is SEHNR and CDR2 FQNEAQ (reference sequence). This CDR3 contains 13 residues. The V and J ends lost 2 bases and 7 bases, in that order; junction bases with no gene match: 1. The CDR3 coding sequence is TGTGCCAGCAGCTTACAGGGGGCTAATGAGCAGTTCTTC. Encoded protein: CASSLQGANEQFF.

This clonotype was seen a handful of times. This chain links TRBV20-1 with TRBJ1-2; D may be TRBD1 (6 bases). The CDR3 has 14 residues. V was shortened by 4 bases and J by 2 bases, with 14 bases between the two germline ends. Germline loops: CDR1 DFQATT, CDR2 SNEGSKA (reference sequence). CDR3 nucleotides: TGCAGTGCTACCTCCCTGGACAGCAACTATGGCTACACCTTC. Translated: CSATSLDSNYGYTF.

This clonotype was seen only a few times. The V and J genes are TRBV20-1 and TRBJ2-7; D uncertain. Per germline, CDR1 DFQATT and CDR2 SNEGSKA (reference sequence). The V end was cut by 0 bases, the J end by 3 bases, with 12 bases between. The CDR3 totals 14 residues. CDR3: CSARDTARVYEQYF. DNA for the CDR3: TGCAGTGCTAGAGATACAGCCCGTGTCTACGAGCAGTACTTC.

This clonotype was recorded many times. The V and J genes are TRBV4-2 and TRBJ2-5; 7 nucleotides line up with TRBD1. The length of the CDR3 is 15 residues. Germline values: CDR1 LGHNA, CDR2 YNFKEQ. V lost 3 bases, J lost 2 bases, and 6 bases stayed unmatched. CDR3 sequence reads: CASSHEQGRQETQYF. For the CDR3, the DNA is TGTGCCAGCAGCCACGAACAGGGGAGACAAGAGACCCAGTACTTC.

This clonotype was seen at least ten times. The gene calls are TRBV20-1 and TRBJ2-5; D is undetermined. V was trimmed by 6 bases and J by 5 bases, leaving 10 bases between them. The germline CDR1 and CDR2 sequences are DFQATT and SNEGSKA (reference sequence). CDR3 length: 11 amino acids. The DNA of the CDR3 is TGCAGTGCCAAGCTTGCGGAGACCCAGTACTTC. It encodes CSAKLAETQYF.

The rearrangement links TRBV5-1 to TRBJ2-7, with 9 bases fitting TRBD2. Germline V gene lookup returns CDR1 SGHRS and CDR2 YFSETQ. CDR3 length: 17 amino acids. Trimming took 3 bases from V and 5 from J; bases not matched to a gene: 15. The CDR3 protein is CASSSPTGTSRGNEQYF. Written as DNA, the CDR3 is TGCGCCAGCAGCTCGCCCACCGGGACTAGCCGGGGGAACGAGCAGTACTTC.

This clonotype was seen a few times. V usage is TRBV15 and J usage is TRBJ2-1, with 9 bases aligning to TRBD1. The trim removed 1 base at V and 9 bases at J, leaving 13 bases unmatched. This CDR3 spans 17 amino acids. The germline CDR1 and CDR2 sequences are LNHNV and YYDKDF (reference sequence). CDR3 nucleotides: TGTGCCACCAGCAGAGGGGGAGCCGGGACAGGGTTCGTTGAGCAGTTCTTC. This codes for CATSRGGAGTGFVEQFF. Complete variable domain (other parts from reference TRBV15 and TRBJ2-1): DAMVIQNPRYQVTQFGKPVTLSCSQTLNHNVMYWYQQKSSQAPKLLFHYYDKDFNNEADTPDNFQSRRPNTSFCFLDIRSPGLGDTAMYLCATSRGGAGTGFVEQFFGPGTRLTVL.

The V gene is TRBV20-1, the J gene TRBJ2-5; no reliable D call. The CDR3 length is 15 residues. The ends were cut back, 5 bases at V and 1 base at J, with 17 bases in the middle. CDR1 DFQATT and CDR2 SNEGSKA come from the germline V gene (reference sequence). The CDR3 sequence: CSAAPGPALQETQYF. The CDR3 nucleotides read TGCAGTGCTGCTCCAGGACCGGCGCTCCAAGAGACCCAGTACTTC.

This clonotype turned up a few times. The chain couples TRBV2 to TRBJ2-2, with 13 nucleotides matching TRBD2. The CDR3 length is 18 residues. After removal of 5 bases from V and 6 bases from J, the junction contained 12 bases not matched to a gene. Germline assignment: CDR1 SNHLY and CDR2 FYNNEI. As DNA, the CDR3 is TGTGCCAGCAGTCACGGGACTAGCGGGATCTTTGTCGCCGGGGAGCTGTTTTTT. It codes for CASSHGTSGIFVAGELFF.

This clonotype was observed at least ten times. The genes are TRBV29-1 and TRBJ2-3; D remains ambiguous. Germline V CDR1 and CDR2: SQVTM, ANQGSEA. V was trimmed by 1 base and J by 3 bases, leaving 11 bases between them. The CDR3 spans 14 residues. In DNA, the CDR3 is TGCAGCGTTGAAGGGATTAGCCGTACAGATACGCAGTATTTT. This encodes CSVEGISRTDTQYF.

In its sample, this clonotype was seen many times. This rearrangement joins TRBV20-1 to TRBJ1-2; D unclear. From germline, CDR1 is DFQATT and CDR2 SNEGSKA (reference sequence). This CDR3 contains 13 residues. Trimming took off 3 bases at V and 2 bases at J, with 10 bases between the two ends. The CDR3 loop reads CSARETENYGYTF. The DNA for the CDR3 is TGCAGTGCTAGGGAGACCGAAAACTATGGCTACACCTTC.

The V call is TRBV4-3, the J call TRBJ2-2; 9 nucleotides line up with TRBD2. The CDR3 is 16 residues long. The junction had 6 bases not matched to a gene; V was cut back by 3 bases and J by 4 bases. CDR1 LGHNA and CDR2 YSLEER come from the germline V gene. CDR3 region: CASSQGSGSATGELFF. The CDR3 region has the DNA TGCGCCAGCAGCCAGGGTAGCGGGAGCGCCACCGGGGAGCTGTTTTTT.

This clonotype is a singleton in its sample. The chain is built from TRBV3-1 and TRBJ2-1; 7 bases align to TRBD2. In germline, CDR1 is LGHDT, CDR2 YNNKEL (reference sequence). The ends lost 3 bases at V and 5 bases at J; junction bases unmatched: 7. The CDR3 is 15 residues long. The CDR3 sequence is CASSQVTSANNEQFF. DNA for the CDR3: TGTGCCAGCAGCCAGGTCACTAGCGCGAACAATGAGCAGTTCTTC.

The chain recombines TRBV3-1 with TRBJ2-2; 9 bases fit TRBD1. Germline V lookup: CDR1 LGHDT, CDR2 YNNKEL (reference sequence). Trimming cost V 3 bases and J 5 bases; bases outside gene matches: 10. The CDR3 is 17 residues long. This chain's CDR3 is CASSHNGTGLETGELFF. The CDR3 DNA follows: TGTGCCAGCAGCCATAACGGGACAGGGTTGGAGACCGGGGAGCTGTTTTTT.

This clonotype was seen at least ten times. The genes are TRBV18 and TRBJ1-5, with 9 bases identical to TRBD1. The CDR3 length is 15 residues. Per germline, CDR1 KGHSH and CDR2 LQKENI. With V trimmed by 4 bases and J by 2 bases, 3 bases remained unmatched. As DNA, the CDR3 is TGTGCCAGCTCACGGACAGGGGACGGCAATCAGCCCCAGCATTTT. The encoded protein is CASSRTGDGNQPQHF.

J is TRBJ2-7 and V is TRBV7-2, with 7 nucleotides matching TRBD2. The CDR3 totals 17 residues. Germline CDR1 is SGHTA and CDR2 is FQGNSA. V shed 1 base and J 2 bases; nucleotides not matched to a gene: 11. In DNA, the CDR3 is TGTGCCAGCAGCTTAGGGAGTCGTTCAGCGGGAACCTACGAGCAGTACTTC. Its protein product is CASSLGSRSAGTYEQYF.

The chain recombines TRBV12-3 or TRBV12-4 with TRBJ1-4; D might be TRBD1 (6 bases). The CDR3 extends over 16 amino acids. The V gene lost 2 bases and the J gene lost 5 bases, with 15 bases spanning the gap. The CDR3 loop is CASSLMRGTGNEKLFF. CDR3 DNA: TGTGCCAGCAGTTTAATGAGGGGGACGGGGAATGAAAAACTGTTTTTT.

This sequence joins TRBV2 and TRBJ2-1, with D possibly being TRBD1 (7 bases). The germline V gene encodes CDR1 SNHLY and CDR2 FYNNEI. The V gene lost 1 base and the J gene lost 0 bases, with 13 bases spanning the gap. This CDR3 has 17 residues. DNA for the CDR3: TGTGCCAGCAGTGAAGAGGGGGCGGGATTCTCCTACAATGAGCAGTTCTTC. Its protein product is CASSEEGAGFSYNEQFF.

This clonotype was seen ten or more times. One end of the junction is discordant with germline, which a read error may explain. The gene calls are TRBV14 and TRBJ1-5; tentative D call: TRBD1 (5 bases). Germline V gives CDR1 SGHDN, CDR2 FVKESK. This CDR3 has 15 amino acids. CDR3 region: CASSPRRTHRLHRYF. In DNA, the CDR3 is TGTGCCAGCAGCCCCCGCAGAACGCACCGCTTACACAGGTATTTT. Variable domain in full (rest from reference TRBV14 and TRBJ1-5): EAGVTQFPSHSVIEKGQTVTLRCDPISGHDNLYWYRRVMGKEIKFLLHFVKESKQDESGMPNNRFLAERTGGTYSTLKVQPAELEDSGVYFCASSPRRTHRLHRYFGDGTRLSIL.

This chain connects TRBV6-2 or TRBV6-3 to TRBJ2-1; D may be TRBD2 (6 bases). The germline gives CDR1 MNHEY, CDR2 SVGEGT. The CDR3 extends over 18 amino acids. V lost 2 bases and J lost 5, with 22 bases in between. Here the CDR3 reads CASSYVGRLVQGHNEQFF. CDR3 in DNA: TGTGCCAGCAGTTACGTAGGGAGGCTAGTCCAAGGGCACAATGAGCAGTTCTTC.

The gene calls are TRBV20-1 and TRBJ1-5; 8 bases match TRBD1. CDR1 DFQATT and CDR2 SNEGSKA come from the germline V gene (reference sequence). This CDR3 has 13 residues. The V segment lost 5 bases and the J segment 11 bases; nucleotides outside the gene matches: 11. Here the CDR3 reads CSAARQGSGAQHF. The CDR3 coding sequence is TGCAGTGCTGCCCGACAGGGGTCAGGAGCCCAGCATTTT.

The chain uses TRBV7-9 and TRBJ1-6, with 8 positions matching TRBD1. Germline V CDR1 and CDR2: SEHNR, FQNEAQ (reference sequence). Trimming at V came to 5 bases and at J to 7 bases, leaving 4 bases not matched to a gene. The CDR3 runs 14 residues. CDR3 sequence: CASSARQGNSPLHF. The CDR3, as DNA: TGTGCCAGCAGCGCTCGACAGGGGAATTCACCCCTCCACTTT.

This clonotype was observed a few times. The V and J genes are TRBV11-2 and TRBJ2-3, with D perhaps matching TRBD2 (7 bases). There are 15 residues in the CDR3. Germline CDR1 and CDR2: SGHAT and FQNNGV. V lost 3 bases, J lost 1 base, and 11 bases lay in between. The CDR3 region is CASSLGGGRTDTQYF. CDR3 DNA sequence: TGTGCCAGCAGCTTGGGGGGGGGCCGCACAGATACGCAGTATTTT.